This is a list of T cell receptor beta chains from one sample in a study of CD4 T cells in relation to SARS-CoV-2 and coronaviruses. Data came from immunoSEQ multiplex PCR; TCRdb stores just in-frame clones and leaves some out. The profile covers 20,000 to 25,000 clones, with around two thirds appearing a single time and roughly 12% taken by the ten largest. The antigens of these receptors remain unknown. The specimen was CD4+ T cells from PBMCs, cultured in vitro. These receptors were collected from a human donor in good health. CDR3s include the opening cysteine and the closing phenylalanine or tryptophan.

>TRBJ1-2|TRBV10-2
CASSVGQGVVYGYTF
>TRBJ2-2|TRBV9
CASSRRSQPGLGVQTGELFF
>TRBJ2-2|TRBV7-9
CASSPDLLDPGELFF
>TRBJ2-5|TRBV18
CASSRQDRETQYF
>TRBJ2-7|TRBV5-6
CASSPWEGYEQYF
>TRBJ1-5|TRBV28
CASGFLQGAVLGQPQHF
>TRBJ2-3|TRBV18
CASSDALAGGPLTQYF
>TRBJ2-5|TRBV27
CASSLLGTVDQETQYF
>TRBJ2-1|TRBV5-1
CASSLIGTSGYEQFF
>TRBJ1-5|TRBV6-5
CASSRYSNQPQHF
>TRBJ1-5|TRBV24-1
CATSVGNQPQHF
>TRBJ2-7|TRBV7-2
CASSLGAAIATYEQYF
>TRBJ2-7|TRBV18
CASSPPPGSYEQYF
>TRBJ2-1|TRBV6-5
CASSLISGSLKFF
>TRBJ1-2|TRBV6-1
CASSELQYGYTF
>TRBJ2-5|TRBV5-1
CASSLDRGTGQETQYF
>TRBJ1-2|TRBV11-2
CASSLGTSWGYTF
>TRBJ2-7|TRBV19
CASSTGLWGHYEQYF
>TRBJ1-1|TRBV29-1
CSVGTPILNTEAFF
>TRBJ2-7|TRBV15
CATSRASGTGSYEQYF
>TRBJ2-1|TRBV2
CARSKPGTTNEQFF
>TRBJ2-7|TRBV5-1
CASTLDRDYEQYF
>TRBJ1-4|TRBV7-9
CASSASGTSNEKLFF
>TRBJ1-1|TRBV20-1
CSASQAGTTFTEAFF
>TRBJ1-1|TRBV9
CASSVGDTEAFF
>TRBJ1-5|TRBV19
CASSEWGIHRNQPQHF
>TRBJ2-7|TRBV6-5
CASSLQEGGSYEQYF
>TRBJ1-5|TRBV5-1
CASSLESGGASQHF
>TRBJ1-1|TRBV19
CASLRAGDTEAFF
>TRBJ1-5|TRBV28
CASMTGTGRQPQHF
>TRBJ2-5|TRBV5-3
CARSLWTGLLADLQETQYF
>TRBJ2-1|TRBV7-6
CASSPGTGYNEQFF
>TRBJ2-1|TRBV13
CASSSRTSGRTYNEQFF
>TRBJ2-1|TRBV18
CASSPGLAGANEQFF
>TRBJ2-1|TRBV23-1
CATKGDEQFF
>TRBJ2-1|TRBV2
CASTQTRYNEQFF
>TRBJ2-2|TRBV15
CATSIARTGELFF